A single sample gave rise to the 6 T cell receptor beta chains below, sequenced in a study of cytomegalovirus exposure and HLA in healthy donors. A multiplex PCR was run with 60 Vbeta primers and 13 Jbeta primers. TCRdb's table, derived via immunoSEQ multiplex PCR, lists solely in-frame clones and lacks some. Among about 97,000 clones, about 70% were seen once, and the ten largest hold about 1.9%. The sample was PBMCs. These receptors came from a middle-aged woman in good health and CMV-seronegative.

CDR3 sequence (DNA): TGTGCCAGCAGCCTTGGGGGCCTAGAGCAGTTCTTC. Encoded protein: CASSLGGLEQFF. The chain uses TRBV4-2 and TRBJ2-1; D possibly corresponds to TRBD1 (6 bases). There are 12 residues in the CDR3. Germline V gene lookup returns CDR1 LGHNA and CDR2 YNFKEQ. Trimming took off 4 bases at V and 10 bases at J, with 11 bases between the two ends.

The chain joins TRBV6-5 to TRBJ2-1; the match to TRBD2 covers 8 bases. The CDR3 loop spans 15 amino acids. Trimming took 7 bases from V and 8 from J; bases not matched to a gene: 13. Germline V gives CDR1 MNHEY, CDR2 SVGAGI. The CDR3 DNA is TGTGCCAGCACCCCGCTAGGGGGGACTAGAGATGAGCAGTTCTTC. It codes for CASTPLGGTRDEQFF.

The V call is TRBV19, the J call TRBJ1-6, with a tentative D call TRBD1 (6 bases). The V end was cut by 4 bases, the J end by 10 bases, with 17 bases between. This CDR3 has 15 residues. CDR1 is LNHDA and CDR2 is SQIVND in the germline V gene (reference sequence). CDR3 in DNA: TGTGCCAGTAGTAAATTCAACAGGGAGATATCACCCCTCCACTTT. It translates to CASSKFNREISPLHF.

V is TRBV7-9 and J is TRBJ1-2, with TRBD1 matching over 7 bases. The CDR3 consists of 14 residues. In germline, CDR1 is SEHNR, CDR2 FQNEAQ (reference sequence). V lost 0 bases, J lost 8 bases, and 6 bases stayed unmatched. CDR3 DNA sequence: TGTGCCAGCAGCTTAGCAGGGGGCATTGGGGGCTACACCTTC. Its protein product is CASSLAGGIGGYTF.

J is TRBJ2-5 and V is TRBV6-1, with a weak D call TRBD2 (5 bases). The CDR3 spans 11 residues. Deletions cut 4 bases from V and 11 bases from J, with 11 bases between. CDR1 is MNHNS, CDR2 SASEGT, per germline. CDR3 sequence reads: CASSAAWEQYF. The CDR3 DNA sequence: TGTGCCAGCAGTGCCGCTTGGGAGCAGTACTTC.

The chain uses TRBV18 and TRBJ2-7; 7 nucleotides line up with TRBD1. This CDR3 has 12 residues. Germline-derived CDR1 and CDR2 are KGHSH and LQKENI. V trimming: 4 bases; J trimming: 5 bases; junction bases outside the gene matches: 2. The CDR3 loop is CASSHDRDEQYF. The CDR3 DNA is TGTGCCAGCTCACACGACAGGGACGAGCAGTACTTC.